The 22 T cell receptor beta chains below come from one sample, sequenced in a study of tumor-infiltrating lymphocytes in primary liver carcinoma. Unsorted whole blood supplied the blood RNA, and germline DNA was isolated too. With a constant-region primer, TCR beta cDNA was made from about 0.5 ug of total RNA. Slightly modified ARM-PCR served as the procedure for the TCR beta libraries. These libraries came from three rounds of nested multiplex PCR. Two initial PCR rounds of about 11 cycles each paired TRBV1-TRBV30 forward primers with a C-beta reverse primer. TCRdb ran MiXCR on the multiplex PCR reads and lists one entry per CDR3 protein. The sample has 300,000 to 400,000 distinct CDR3 sequences, 65% seen once; the top ten hold roughly 6.5%. The sample consisted of peripheral blood. These receptors were obtained from a man between 35 and 55 years old with primary liver carcinoma and hepatitis B virus infection.

As regards this clonotype: The conserved phenylalanine or tryptophan is not found at the CDR3 terminus, so this likely reflects a read error. V gene TRBV11-2 combines with J gene TRBJ2-1; 7 nucleotides match TRBD2. This CDR3 has 16 residues. Germline V gene sequence: CDR1 SGHAT, CDR2 FQNNGV. CDR3 nucleotide sequence: TGTGCCAGAAGCTTAGAGCTCCCAGCGGGAATGAATGAGCAGTTCATC. It is translated as CARSLELPAGMNEQFI.

Of note for this clonotype: With a much larger clone just one base away, this may be a read error. J is TRBJ2-1 and V is TRBV6-6; no firm D call. Germline-derived CDR1 and CDR2 are MNHNY and SVGAGI (reference sequence). V lost 5 bases, J lost 8 bases, and 10 bases lay in between. This CDR3 contains 12 residues. This CDR3 is CASSNPEDEQFF. CDR3 coding DNA: TGTGCCAGCAGTAACCCTGAAGATGAGCAGTTCTTC.

Concerning this clonotype itself: This sequence may be a read error, since a much larger clone differs from it by one base. The chain joins TRBV4-1 to TRBJ2-7; TRBD2 is a possible D gene (6 bases). Deletions cut 2 bases from V and 0 bases from J, with 14 bases between. CDR1 and CDR2 (germline): MGHRA, YSYEKL. This CDR3 spans 16 amino acids. The DNA of the CDR3 is TGCGCCAGCAGCCAAATCGGGACTGGCGTCTCCTACGAGCAGTACTTC. Translation: CASSQIGTGVSYEQYF.

In this sample, this clonotype turned up many times. The chain carries TRBV6-6 and TRBJ2-7; maybe TRBD1 (5 bases). Trimming removed 8 bases at V and 3 bases at J, with 17 bases between. CDR1 is MNHNY and CDR2 is SVGAGI in the germline V gene (reference sequence). The CDR3 is made up of 14 amino acids. The CDR3 DNA is TGTGCCAGCTCGGCAGGGTCAAGGGGCTACGAGCAGTACTTC. Residues: CASSAGSRGYEQYF.

A note on this clonotype: This may be a read error, as it is one base from a much larger clone. J is TRBJ1-1 and V is TRBV29-1; D gene ambiguous. CDR1 is SQVTM, CDR2 ANQGSEA, per germline. The germline V and J ends were trimmed by 1 base and 7 bases, with 19 bases remaining between them. The CDR3 is made up of 15 amino acids. In DNA form, the CDR3 reads TGCAGCGTTGAAGTGAAGTGGCGGGAGAAGATTGAAGCTTTCTTT. Translated, it gives CSVEVKWREKIEAFF.

The chain couples TRBV6-5 to TRBJ2-7, with 7 nucleotides matching TRBD1. The J call may not be correct, given that the DNA end is closer to TRBJ2-1. Germline V gene data show CDR1 as MNHEY and CDR2 as SVGAGI. The CDR3 consists of 16 residues. The CDR3 here is CASSYVFRGRVDEQFF. DNA for the CDR3: TGTGCCAGCAGTTACGTTTTTAGGGGGCGAGTCGACGAGCAGTTCTTC.

This clonotype turned up a few times. The rearrangement uses TRBV10-1 and TRBJ2-5; perhaps TRBD2 as D (5 bases). CDR3 size: 15 residues. CDR1 is WNHNN, CDR2 SYGVQD, per germline (reference sequence). V lost 6 bases to trimming and J lost 5 bases, with 19 bases between them. CDR3 sequence (DNA): TGCGCCAGCAGACAAGGACTCTCCGGTCGGGAGACCCAGTACTTC. It is translated as CASRQGLSGRETQYF.

As regards this clonotype: One end of the junction does not line up with germline, which may come from a read error. V and J are TRBV6-6 and TRBJ1-5; 9 nucleotides match TRBD1. The CDR3 spans 15 residues. The V gene's germline CDR1 is MNHNY and CDR2 SVGAGI (reference sequence). CDR3 amino acids: CASKLDRGINQPRHF. The CDR3 DNA reads TGTGCCAGCAAGTTAGACAGGGGGATTAATCAGCCCCGGCATTTT.

Points on this clonotype: With a much larger clone just one base away, this may be a read error. This chain uses TRBV5-1 with TRBJ2-5, with D unresolved. The CDR3 loop spans 11 amino acids. Germline V gene lookup returns CDR1 SGHRS and CDR2 YFSETQ. The germline V and J ends were trimmed by 7 bases and 9 bases, with 13 bases remaining between them. The CDR3 spells CASGHREAQYF. The CDR3 region has the DNA TGCGCCAGCGGGCACCGCGAGGCCCAGTACTTC.

A word on this clonotype: Since a much larger clone is just one base distant, this may be a read error. This rearrangement joins TRBV4-3 to TRBJ2-2, with TRBD2 matching 7 bases. CDR3 length: 16 residues. V lost 4 bases and J lost 5; bases outside the gene matches: 10. CDR1 and CDR2 (germline): LGHNA, YSLEER. CDR3 protein: CASSRDPASGTGELFF. The CDR3 DNA reads as TGCGCCAGCAGCCGAGATCCTGCTAGCGGTACCGGGGAGCTGTTTTTT.

Comment on this clonotype: Being one base from a much bigger clone, this may be a read error. This chain connects TRBV6-1 to TRBJ2-1; 11 nucleotides align to TRBD2. The CDR3 contains 17 residues. Germline V gene lookup returns CDR1 MNHNS and CDR2 SASEGT. V dropped 6 bases and J dropped 3; count of bases not matched to a gene: 10. In DNA form, the CDR3 reads TGTGCCAGCAGGCGGACTAGCGGGCACAGCTACTACAATGAGCAGTTCTTC. Translated: CASRRTSGHSYYNEQFF.

The chain uses TRBV28 and TRBJ2-6; TRBD1 matches at 10 bases. The V and J ends lost 7 bases and 3 bases, in that order; junction bases with no gene match: 6. The CDR3 sequence is 16 residues long. Germline assignment: CDR1 MDHEN and CDR2 SYDVKM. Written as DNA, the CDR3 is TGTGCCAGCAAAGACAGGGGGCAGGGTGGGGCCAACGTCCTGACTTTC. This translates into CASKDRGQGGANVLTF.

The rearrangement joins TRBV7-9 to TRBJ2-5; 11 bases fit TRBD1. The J segment lost 1 base and the V segment lost 5 bases, leaving 3 bases of the junction unmatched. Germline CDR1 is SEHNR and CDR2 is FQNEAQ (reference sequence). The CDR3 runs to 15 residues. The CDR3 region is CASSRTGGLQETQYF. CDR3 in DNA: TGTGCCAGCAGCAGGACAGGGGGCCTCCAAGAGACCCAGTACTTC. Full variable domain (missing parts from reference TRBV7-9 and TRBJ2-5): DTGVSQNPRHKITKRGQNVTFRCDPISEHNRLYWYRQTLGQGPEFLTYFQNEAQLEKSRLLSDRFSAERPKGSFSTLEIQRTEQGDSAMYLCASSRTGGLQETQYFGPGTRLLVL.

About this clonotype itself: A much bigger clone sits one base away, suggesting this may be a read error. V is TRBV12-3 or TRBV12-4 and J is TRBJ2-1; 12 bases line up with TRBD2. The ends lost 6 bases at V and 9 bases at J; junction bases unmatched: 12. The length of the CDR3 is 16 residues. CDR3 protein: CASRLSGLAGFGEQFF. The CDR3 nucleotides are TGTGCCAGCAGACTGTCGGGACTAGCGGGTTTTGGTGAGCAGTTCTTC.

This clonotype was seen more than once but under ten times. The gene calls are TRBV6-2 or TRBV6-3 and TRBJ2-5, with D maybe TRBD2 (7 bases). Trimming removed 4 bases at V and 5 bases at J, with 14 bases between. The CDR3 length is 14 residues. The germline V gene encodes CDR1 MNHEY and CDR2 SVGEGT. The CDR3, as DNA: TGTGCCAGCAGTTCGCCAAGGGGGGGGGAGACCCAGTACTTC. As protein: CASSSPRGGETQYF.

This clonotype was seen only a few times. An end of the junction does not agree with germline; a read error may underlie this. This rearrangement joins TRBV11-3 to TRBJ2-3; D call uncertain. This CDR3 spans 14 amino acids. Germline V gene lookup returns CDR1 SGHNT and CDR2 YENEEA. The CDR3 nucleotides are TGTGCCACCAGCTACGGACGAGGCACAGATACGCAGTATTTT. Translated, it gives CATSYGRGTDTQYF.

For this clonotype: The germline gene is not matched at one end of the junction; a read error may be the cause. The rearrangement uses TRBV10-3 and TRBJ2-7; 11 bases are a match to TRBD2. The CDR3 is 16 residues long. The germline gives CDR1 ENHRY, CDR2 SYGVKD. The CDR3 sequence is CAICESLAGGRDEQYF. The CDR3, as DNA: TGTGCCATCTGTGAGTCGCTAGCGGGAGGAAGGGACGAGCAGTACTTC.

The count of this clonotype is one. An end of the junction does not agree with germline; a read error may underlie this. The chain is built from TRBV6-5 and TRBJ1-2; D not certain. CDR1 MNHEY and CDR2 SVGAGI come from the germline V gene. This CDR3 contains 13 residues. The CDR3 coding sequence is TGTGCCAGCAGTTACTCGGGGAGCTATGGCTACGCCTTC. Its protein product is CASSYSGSYGYAF.

The chain has TRBV10-3 and TRBJ2-1; TRBD2 is a possible D gene (6 bases). V gave up 10 bases and J gave up 4 bases, with 17 bases separating them. The CDR3 totals 14 residues. CDR1 and CDR2 from the germline V gene are ENHRY and SYGVKD. The CDR3 nucleotides are TGTGCCACGTCGCGGGGAGTATCGTACAATGAGCAGTTCTTC. Residues: CATSRGVSYNEQFF.

The gene calls are TRBV11-1 and TRBJ1-5; D is undetermined. CDR1 is SGHAT, CDR2 FQDESV, per germline (reference sequence). This CDR3 has 13 amino acids. For the CDR3, the DNA is TGTTCCAACAGCTTTAGCACCAATCAGCCCCAGCATTTT. Translated: CSNSFSTNQPQHF.

Worth noting for this clonotype: This may arise from a read error, as a much more abundant clone is one base away. Without the conserved terminal phenylalanine or tryptophan, this CDR3 likely stems from a read error. V usage is TRBV29-1 and J usage is TRBJ1-1; the D is unclear. The V gene lost 5 bases and the J gene lost 3 bases, with 10 bases spanning the gap. CDR3 length: 12 amino acids. CDR1 and CDR2 (germline): SQVTM, ANQGSEA. This CDR3 reads CSVIASDTEAFL. DNA of the CDR3: TGCAGCGTTATAGCTAGCGACACTGAAGCTTTCCTT.

Details on this clonotype: Germline is not matched at one junction end, which may reflect a read error. The chain combines TRBV5-4 with TRBJ2-2; D gene ambiguous. CDR1 is SGHNT, CDR2 YYREEE, per germline (reference sequence). The CDR3 runs to 14 residues. The CDR3 protein is CAGSLVLNTGELFF. Written as DNA, the CDR3 is TGTGCCGGCAGCTTGGTCCTAAACACCGGGGAGCTGTTTTTT.